The 8 T cell receptor beta chains in this list originate from one sample, sequenced in a study of blood T cell repertoires in COVID-19. Clones were read by immunoSEQ multiplex PCR, and TCRdb kept only the in-frame ones, dropping some. There are roughly 570,000 clones in the sample; 85% to 90% occur only once, and under 8.5% lies in the top ten. The sequenced material came from peripheral blood. The source of these receptors is a woman aged 50 to 60 with COVID-19, enrolled during active disease.

The V gene is TRBV30, the J gene TRBJ2-1, with TRBD2 as a possible D gene (5 bases). V was clipped by 1 base and J by 8 bases, with 15 bases between them. In germline, CDR1 is GTSNPN, CDR2 SVGIG (reference sequence). This CDR3 is 14 amino acids long. The CDR3 is CAWSGTYVADEQFF. The DNA of the CDR3 is TGTGCCTGGAGTGGGACTTACGTCGCCGATGAGCAGTTCTTC.

The chain carries TRBV19 and TRBJ2-6, with 12 bases that match TRBD2. Losses at the gene ends were 11 bases for V and 0 bases for J; bases not matched to a gene: 11. Germline values: CDR1 LNHDA, CDR2 SQIVND (reference sequence). The CDR3 is made up of 18 amino acids. The CDR3 DNA reads TGTGCCTCTATCGGGGGACTAGCGGGTCTCTCTGGGGCCAACGTCCTGACTTTC. Translating gives CASIGGLAGLSGANVLTF.

A few counts support this clone. Other nucleotide sequences in the sample specify the same CDR3. The chain recombines TRBV6-5 with TRBJ2-7; 9 positions match TRBD1. Trimming at V came to 5 bases and at J to 4 bases, leaving 3 bases not matched to a gene. The CDR3 is 13 residues long. CDR1 is MNHEY and CDR2 is SVGAGI in the germline V gene. CDR3 in DNA: TGTGCCAGCAGTCGGGACAGGGAATACGAGCAGTACTTC. This translates into CASSRDREYEQYF.

The rearrangement links TRBV5-4 to TRBJ2-5; tentative D call: TRBD1 (8 bases). Germline V gives CDR1 SGHNT, CDR2 YYREEE (reference sequence). V was pared by 0 bases and J by 5 bases, with 17 bases between. The CDR3 loop spans 16 amino acids. The DNA for the CDR3 is TGTGCCAGCAGCTTGGGACAGGGGACTAAGGTGGAGACCCAGTACTTC. Its protein is CASSLGQGTKVETQYF.

This chain links TRBV10-3 with TRBJ1-5, with 8 bases identical to TRBD1. Unmatched junction bases numbered 1, after V lost 4 bases and J lost 5 bases. Germline CDR1 reads ENHRY; CDR2 reads SYGVKD. The CDR3 runs to 13 residues. CDR3 region: CAISGGQDQPQHF. The CDR3 DNA reads as TGTGCCATCAGTGGGGGACAGGATCAGCCCCAGCATTTT.

V usage is TRBV6-1 and J usage is TRBJ1-2; 7 bases map to TRBD1. Per the germline V gene, CDR1 is MNHNS and CDR2 is SASEGT. The CDR3 contains 13 residues. J lost 6 bases, V lost 3 bases, and 4 bases had no gene match. CDR3 in DNA: TGTGCCAGCAGTGAGACAGGGTCCCATGGCTACACCTTC. Amino acid sequence: CASSETGSHGYTF.

J is TRBJ1-2 and V is TRBV5-1; no firm D call. The CDR3 contains 14 residues. V was cut by 4 bases and J by 2 bases, with 12 bases left in between. The germline V gene has CDR1 SGHRS and CDR2 YFSETQ. The CDR3 DNA reads TGCGCCAGCAGCCCGCAGGTTGCAAACTATGGCTACACCTTC. Translating it yields CASSPQVANYGYTF. The full variable domain, with the rest looked up from reference TRBV5-1 and TRBJ1-2, is KAGVTQTPRYLIKTRGQQVTLSCSPISGHRSVSWYQQTPGQGLQFLFEYFSETQRNKGNFPGRFSGRQFSNSRSEMNVSTLELGDSALYLCASSPQVANYGYTFGSGTRLTVV.

The chain combines TRBV5-1 with TRBJ2-1; maybe TRBD1 (6 bases). The V end lost 3 bases, the J end lost 15 bases, and 16 bases lay between the germline ends. From germline, CDR1 is SGHRS and CDR2 YFSETQ. The CDR3 extends over 12 amino acids. The CDR3 nucleotides read TGCGCCAGCAGCTCGACAGGTGAGGTTCCGTTCTTC. Translated: CASSSTGEVPFF. The variable domain in full, completed from reference TRBV5-1 and TRBJ2-1, reads KAGVTQTPRYLIKTRGQQVTLSCSPISGHRSVSWYQQTPGQGLQFLFEYFSETQRNKGNFPGRFSGRQFSNSRSEMNVSTLELGDSALYLCASSSTGEVPFFGPGTRLTVL.